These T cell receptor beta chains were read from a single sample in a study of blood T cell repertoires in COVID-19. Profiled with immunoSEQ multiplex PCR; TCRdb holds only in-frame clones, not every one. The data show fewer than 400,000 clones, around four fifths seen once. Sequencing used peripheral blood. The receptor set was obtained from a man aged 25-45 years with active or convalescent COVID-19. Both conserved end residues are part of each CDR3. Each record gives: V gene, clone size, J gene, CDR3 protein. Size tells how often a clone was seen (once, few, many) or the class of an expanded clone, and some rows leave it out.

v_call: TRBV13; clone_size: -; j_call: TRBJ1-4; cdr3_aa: CASSFWQANEKLFF
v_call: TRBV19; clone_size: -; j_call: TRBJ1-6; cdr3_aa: CASRDRGVPLHF
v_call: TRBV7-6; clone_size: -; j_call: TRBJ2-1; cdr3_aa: CASSRGLRAVNEQFF
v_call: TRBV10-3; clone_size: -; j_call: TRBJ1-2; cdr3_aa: CAISDPVIGEYGYTF
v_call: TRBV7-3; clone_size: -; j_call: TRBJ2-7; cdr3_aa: CASSPQAGKAYEQYF
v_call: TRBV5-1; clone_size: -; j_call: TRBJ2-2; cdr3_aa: CASSLGGNTGELFF
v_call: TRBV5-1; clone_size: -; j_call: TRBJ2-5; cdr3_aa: CASSFSGGRETQYF
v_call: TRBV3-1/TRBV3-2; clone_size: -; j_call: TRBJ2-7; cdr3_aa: CASSRGTSGGPEQYF
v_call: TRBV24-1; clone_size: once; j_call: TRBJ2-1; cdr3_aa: CATRTGTGYDNEQFF
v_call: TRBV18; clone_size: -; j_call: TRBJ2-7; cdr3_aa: CASSPTSSPYEQYF
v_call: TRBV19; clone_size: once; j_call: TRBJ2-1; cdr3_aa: CASSIALAEQFF
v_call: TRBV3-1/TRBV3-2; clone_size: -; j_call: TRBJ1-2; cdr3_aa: CASRGQGHGYTF
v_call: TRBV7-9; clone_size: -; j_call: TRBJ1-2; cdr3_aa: CASSLVGREYYGYTF
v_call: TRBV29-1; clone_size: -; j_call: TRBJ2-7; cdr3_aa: CSVGGTQSAYEQYF
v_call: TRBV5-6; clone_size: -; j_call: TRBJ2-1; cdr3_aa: CASSSSRTSGETEFF
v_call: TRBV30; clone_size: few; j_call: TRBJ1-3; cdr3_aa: CAWSVQFSGNTIYF